Detailed here is one TCR beta chain. This specimen comes from a study of blood T cell repertoires in COVID-19. TCRdb's table, derived via immunoSEQ multiplex PCR, lists solely in-frame clones and lacks some. The sample contains 250,000 to 350,000 clones, over 75% of which appear only once. Sample: peripheral blood. The source of this sequence is a woman in her fifties or sixties who had recovered from COVID-19.

CDR3 sequence: CASSQQRPNEKLFF. The CDR3 DNA follows: TGCGCCAGCAGCCAACAGAGACCGAATGAAAAACTGTTTTTT. The chain carries TRBV5-1 and TRBJ1-4; no clear D. CDR1 and CDR2 (germline): SGHRS, YFSETQ. Trimming removed 4 bases from V and 5 bases from J, with 12 bases in between. The CDR3 contains 14 residues.